What follows is one T cell receptor (beta chain) and its context. Antigen: not known. The sample originates from a study of graft-versus-host responses after intestinal transplantation. For the study at large: Multivisceral, liver-intestinal, or isolated intestinal transplants were given to recipients.

Clones were read by immunoSEQ multiplex PCR, and TCRdb kept only the in-frame ones, dropping some. The table records 90,000 to 120,000 clones, 87% of them present only once. General study findings and limits: Peak circulating GvH clone levels tracked with early post-transplant HvG declines. Recipient marrow held GvH clones, some first seen in ileum or blood. Allograft clonal ratios (graft-versus-host to host-versus-graft) were high in patients who had graft-donor T cell macrochimerism.

Germline CDR1 reads SNHLY; CDR2 reads FYNNEI. Trimming took off 7 bases at V and 0 bases at J, with 12 bases between the two ends. CDR3 size: 14 residues. The chain uses TRBV2 and TRBJ1-1, with a tentative D call TRBD1 (6 bases). Sequenced here: unstimulated CD4+ T cells sorted from spleen or lymph node cells, sampled before transplant. The clonotype was recovered from a human donor who was the organ donor for an intestinal transplant. CDR3 bases: TGTGCCAGCACCTCAGGGGAGGTGAACACTGAAGCTTTCTTT. The encoded protein is CASTSGEVNTEAFF.